This T cell receptor beta chain stems from a study of vaccination effects on CD4 cells after COVID-19. Regarding the study as a whole: A shortage of convalescent patients and an absence of early post-infection timepoints characterized the study. At late timepoints after vaccination, vaccine- and infection-induced clones shrank markedly.

Method: immunoSEQ multiplex PCR; TCRdb's copy keeps in-frame clones and lacks some. This table has 70,000 to 95,000 clones, under 80% appearing once. Germline CDR1 KGHSH, CDR2 LQKENI. The V gene lost 4 bases and the J gene lost 5 bases, with 15 bases spanning the gap. CDR3 length equals 15 residues. Sequencing in the ViraFEST assay came after antigen-specific CD4+ T cells had been expanded with viral peptide pools, which were used to stimulate PBMC. Culture proceeded for about ten days, and CD4+ T cells were then isolated. Participants each got two BNT162b2 or mRNA-1273 vaccine doses. Among the vaccine recipients, none had a prior SARS-CoV-2 infection, and nucleocapsid antibodies were negative. IL-2 medium supplanted half the medium on days 3 and 7. As for this clone: Its antigen is not identified.

The source was CD4+ T cells from PBMCs cultured with HCoV-OC43 spike peptides, collected after COVID-19 vaccination. Subset specified: HCoV-OC43 spike overlapping peptide pool stimulation. This TCR was recovered from a human donor who received a COVID-19 vaccine. The rearrangement links TRBV18 to TRBJ2-1; tentatively, D is TRBD1 or TRBD2 (6 bases each). The CDR3 nucleotides read TGTGCCAGCTCACTGGGGGGCCCGAGAAACAATGAGCAGTTCTTC. The encoded protein is CASSLGGPRNNEQFF. Together with reference TRBV18 and TRBJ2-1, the CDR3 gives the full variable domain: NAGVMQNPRHLVRRRGQEARLRCSPMKGHSHVYWYRQLPEEGLKFMVYLQKENIIDESGMPKERFSAEFPKEGPSILRIQQVVRGDSAAYFCASSLGGPRNNEQFFGPGTRLTVL.